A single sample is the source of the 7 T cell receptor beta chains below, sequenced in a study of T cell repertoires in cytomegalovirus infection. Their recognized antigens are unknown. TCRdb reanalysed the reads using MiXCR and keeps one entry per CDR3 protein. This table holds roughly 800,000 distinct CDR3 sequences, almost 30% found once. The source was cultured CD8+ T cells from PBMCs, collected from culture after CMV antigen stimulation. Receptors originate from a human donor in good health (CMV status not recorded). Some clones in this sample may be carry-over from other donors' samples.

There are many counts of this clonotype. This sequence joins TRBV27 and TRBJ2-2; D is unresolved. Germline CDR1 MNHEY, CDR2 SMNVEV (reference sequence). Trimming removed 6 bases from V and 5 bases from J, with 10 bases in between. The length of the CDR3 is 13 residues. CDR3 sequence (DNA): TGTGCCAGCAGCTTAGCTTATACCGGGGAGCTGTTTTTT. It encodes CASSLAYTGELFF.

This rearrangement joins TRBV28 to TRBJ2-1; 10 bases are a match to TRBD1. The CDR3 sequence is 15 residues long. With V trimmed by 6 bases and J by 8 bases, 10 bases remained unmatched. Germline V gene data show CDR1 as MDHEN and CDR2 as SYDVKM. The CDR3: CASSHGDRGLDEQFF. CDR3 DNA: TGTGCCAGCAGCCACGGGGACAGGGGATTAGATGAGCAGTTCTTC.

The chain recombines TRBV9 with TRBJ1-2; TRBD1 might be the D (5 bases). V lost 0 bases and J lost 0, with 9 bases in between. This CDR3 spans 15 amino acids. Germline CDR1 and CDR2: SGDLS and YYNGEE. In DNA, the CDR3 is TGTGCCAGCAGCGTAGAGGAGACAGCTAACTATGGCTACACCTTC. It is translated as CASSVEETANYGYTF.

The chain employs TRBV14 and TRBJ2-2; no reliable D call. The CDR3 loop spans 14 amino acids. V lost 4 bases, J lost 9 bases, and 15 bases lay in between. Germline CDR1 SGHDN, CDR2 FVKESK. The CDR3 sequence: CASSLNGPSRELFF. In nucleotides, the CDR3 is TGTGCCAGCAGCCTAAACGGACCGAGTAGGGAGCTGTTTTTT.

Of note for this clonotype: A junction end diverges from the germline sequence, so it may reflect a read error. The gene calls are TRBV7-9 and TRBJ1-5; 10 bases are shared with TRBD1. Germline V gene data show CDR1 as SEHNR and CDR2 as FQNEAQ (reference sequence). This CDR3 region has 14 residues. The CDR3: CASKQTGGNQPQHF. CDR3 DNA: TGTGCCAGCAAGCAGACAGGGGGCAACCAGCCCCAGCATTTT. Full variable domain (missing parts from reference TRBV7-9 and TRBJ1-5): DTGVSQNPRHKITKRGQNVTFRCDPISEHNRLYWYRQTLGQGPEFLTYFQNEAQLEKSRLLSDRFSAERPKGSFSTLEIQRTEQGDSAMYLCASKQTGGNQPQHFGDGTRLSIL.

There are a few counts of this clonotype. The CDR3 DNA is TGTGCCAGCATCCCTCAGGGAAGGAGGACTGAAGCTTTCTTT. Translated: CASIPQGRRTEAFF. The chain uses TRBV27 and TRBJ1-1; possible D gene TRBD1, 5 bases. The V end was cut by 7 bases, the J end by 5 bases, with 17 bases between. CDR1 is MNHEY, CDR2 SMNVEV, per germline (reference sequence). The CDR3 runs to 14 residues.

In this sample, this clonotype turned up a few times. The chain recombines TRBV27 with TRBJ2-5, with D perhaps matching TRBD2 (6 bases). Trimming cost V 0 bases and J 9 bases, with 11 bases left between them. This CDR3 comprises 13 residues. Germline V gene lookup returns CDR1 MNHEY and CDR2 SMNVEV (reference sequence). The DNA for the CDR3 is TGTGCCAGCAGTTTATCACCGGGGGAGGCCCAGTACTTC. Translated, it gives CASSLSPGEAQYF.